A single TCR beta chain is shown here with its context. The data stem from a study of blood T cell repertoires in COVID-19. Whole-study context: Material from acute and convalescent COVID-19 was sourced from the United States, Italy and Spain. PBMCs, B-cell-depleted T cells, or T cells were the source of the cDNA or gDNA that made up the material.

The Seattle patients joined while their infection was active and were tracked longitudinally afterward. This CDR3 region has 16 residues. CDR1 SGHNT and CDR2 YYREEE come from the germline V gene (reference sequence). The V end was cut by 0 bases, the J end by 9 bases, with 21 bases between. As originally analysed: Scientists estimated how many nucleated cells there were by amplifying reference gene primers. Using immunoSEQ multiplex PCR, the repertoire was profiled, and TCRdb retains in-frame clones only, with some absent. From that table come the V and J calls and clone size; the DNA was used to work out D and trimming. The top ten clones hold 10% of a sample with roughly 200,000 clones, approximately 86% of them seen once.

Sequencing was done on a sample of peripheral blood. The rearrangement joins TRBV5-4 to TRBJ2-5; D is possibly TRBD2 (5 bases). The receptor was derived from a woman aged 45 to 65 with COVID-19, enrolled during active disease. The CDR3 DNA sequence: TGTGCCAGCAGCTTGGGGGATAGGACTGGAGGTGCGGCCCAGTACTTC. Its translation is CASSLGDRTGGAAQYF.